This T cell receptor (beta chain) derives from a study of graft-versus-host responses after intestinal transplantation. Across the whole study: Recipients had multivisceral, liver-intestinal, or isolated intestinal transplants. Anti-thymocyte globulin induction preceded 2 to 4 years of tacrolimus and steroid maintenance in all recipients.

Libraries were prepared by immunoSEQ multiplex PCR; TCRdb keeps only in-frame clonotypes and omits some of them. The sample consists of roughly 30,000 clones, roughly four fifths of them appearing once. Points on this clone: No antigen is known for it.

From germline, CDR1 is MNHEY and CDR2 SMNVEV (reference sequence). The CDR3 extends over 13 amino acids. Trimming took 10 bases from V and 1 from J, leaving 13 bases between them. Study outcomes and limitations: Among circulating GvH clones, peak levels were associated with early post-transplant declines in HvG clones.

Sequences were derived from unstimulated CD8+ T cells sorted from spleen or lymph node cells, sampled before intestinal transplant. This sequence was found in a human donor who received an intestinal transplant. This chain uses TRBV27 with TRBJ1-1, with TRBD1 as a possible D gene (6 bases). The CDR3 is CATRGMGNTEAFF. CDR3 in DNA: TGTGCCACTAGGGGGATGGGGAACACTGAAGCTTTCTTT.